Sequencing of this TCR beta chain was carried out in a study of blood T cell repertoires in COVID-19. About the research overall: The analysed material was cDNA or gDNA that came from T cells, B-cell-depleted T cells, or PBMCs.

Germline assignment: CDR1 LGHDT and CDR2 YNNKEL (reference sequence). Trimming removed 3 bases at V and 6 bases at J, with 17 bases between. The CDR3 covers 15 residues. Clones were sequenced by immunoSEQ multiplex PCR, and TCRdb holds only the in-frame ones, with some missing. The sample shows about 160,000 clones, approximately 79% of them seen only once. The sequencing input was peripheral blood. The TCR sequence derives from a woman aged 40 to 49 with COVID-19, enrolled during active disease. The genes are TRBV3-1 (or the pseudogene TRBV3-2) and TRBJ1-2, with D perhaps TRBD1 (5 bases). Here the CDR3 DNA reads TGTGCCAGCAGCCACGCCACCCACAGGCCTCATGGCTACACCTTC. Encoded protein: CASSHATHRPHGYTF.